This section outlines one T cell receptor beta chain sequence together with its context. Only in-frame clones appear in the TCRdb table, and some are missing; sequencing was by immunoSEQ multiplex PCR. The sample shows roughly 150,000 clones, 75% to 85% of them seen only once. These data belong to a study of blood T cell repertoires in COVID-19. At the level of the study: Donors in the United States, Italy and Spain gave samples during acute or convalescent COVID-19.

This CDR3 comprises 14 residues. V shed 1 base and J shed 5 bases, with 12 bases lying between them. From germline, CDR1 is SGHDT and CDR2 YYEEEE. V gene TRBV5-6 combines with J gene TRBJ2-5; possibly TRBD1 for D (5 bases). Sequencing was performed on peripheral blood. The sequence came from a man aged 55 to 69 with acute or convalescent COVID-19. This CDR3 reads CASSLYRSYETQYF. The CDR3 bases are TGTGCCAGCAGCTTGTACAGGAGTTATGAGACCCAGTACTTC.